The 23 T cell receptor beta chains presented below share a single source sample, sequenced in a study of blood T cell repertoires in COVID-19. Clones were read by immunoSEQ multiplex PCR, and TCRdb kept only the in-frame ones, dropping some. Of approximately 300,000 clones listed, 85% to 90% are singletons. What was sequenced was peripheral blood. The receptors were sampled from a woman aged 25 to 39 with COVID-19, enrolled during active disease.

This chain joins TRBV24-1 and TRBJ1-5; 9 nucleotides align to TRBD1. Per the germline V gene, CDR1 is KGHDR and CDR2 is SFDVKD. V lost 4 bases to trimming and J lost 11 bases; unmatched junction nucleotides: 8. The CDR3 totals 14 residues. The CDR3 nucleotides are TGTGCCACCAGTGACCCGGACAGGGGCACGGCCCAGCATTTT. Translation gives CATSDPDRGTAQHF.

The chain recombines TRBV6-6 with TRBJ1-4; D is uncertain. V lost 2 bases, J lost 8 bases, and 6 bases lay in between. Per germline, CDR1 MNHNY and CDR2 SVGAGI (reference sequence). The CDR3 contains 12 residues. The CDR3 protein is CASSYEAEKLFF. The CDR3 DNA reads as TGTGCCAGCAGTTACGAGGCGGAAAAACTGTTTTTT.

This chain uses TRBV28 with TRBJ2-7, with a tentative D call TRBD2 (5 bases). The CDR3 runs 14 residues. V lost 5 bases to trimming and J lost 6 bases, with 17 bases between them. Germline loops: CDR1 MDHEN, CDR2 SYDVKM. The CDR3 DNA reads as TGTGCCAGCAGTCCGTACATAGCCCGGGGCGAGCAGTACTTC. Amino acids: CASSPYIARGEQYF.

This clone appeared once. The V call is TRBV7-2, the J call TRBJ2-7; 7 bases align to TRBD2. There are 14 residues in the CDR3. V trimming: 1 base; J trimming: 2 bases; junction bases outside the gene matches: 2. The germline gives CDR1 SGHTA, CDR2 FQGNSA. As DNA, the CDR3 is TGTGCCAGCAGCTTAGGTGGGACTACCTACGAGCAGTACTTC. Translation gives CASSLGGTTYEQYF.

The rearrangement links TRBV9 to TRBJ2-2; TRBD2 agrees at 7 bases. Germline trimming cut 3 bases from V and 6 bases from J; bases unmatched to any gene: 11. Germline loops: CDR1 SGDLS, CDR2 YYNGEE. The CDR3 runs 16 residues. CDR3 DNA sequence: TGTGCCAGCAGCGACCCGGGAGGCTCGACTGCCGGGGAGCTGTTTTTT. Translation: CASSDPGGSTAGELFF.

This sequence joins TRBV9 and TRBJ2-4, with 13 bases that match TRBD2. Germline V lookup: CDR1 SGDLS, CDR2 YYNGEE. The CDR3 has 15 residues. The V segment lost 4 bases and the J segment 15 bases; nucleotides outside the gene matches: 13. This chain's CDR3 is CASSPDILAGGPPYF. The CDR3 DNA reads as TGTGCCAGCAGCCCTGACATACTAGCGGGAGGGCCACCGTACTTC.

This clone was recorded a few times. The chain uses TRBV9 and TRBJ2-5, with D unclear. This CDR3 has 14 amino acids. Germline values: CDR1 SGDLS, CDR2 YYNGEE. The V end was cut by 0 bases, the J end by 5 bases, with 11 bases between. The CDR3 DNA follows: TGTGCCAGCAGCGTAGACGGTTGGTTGGAGACCCAGTACTTC. Translated, it gives CASSVDGWLETQYF.

V gene TRBV11-2 combines with J gene TRBJ2-5, with 12 bases lining up with TRBD2. This CDR3 contains 15 residues. The junction had 6 bases not matched to a gene; V was cut back by 5 bases and J by 5 bases. Per germline, CDR1 SGHAT and CDR2 FQNNGV. The CDR3 DNA follows: TGTGCCAGCAGCGCAGGACTAGCGGGAAAGGAGACCCAGTACTTC. Translated, it gives CASSAGLAGKETQYF.

This sequence joins TRBV5-5 and TRBJ1-3, with D uncertain. The CDR3 is made up of 13 amino acids. Germline-derived CDR1 and CDR2 are SGHKS and YYEKEE (reference sequence). V lost 4 bases, J lost 4 bases, and 9 bases lay in between. This CDR3 reads CASSTGFGNTIYF. The CDR3 DNA sequence: TGTGCCAGCAGCACCGGGTTCGGAAACACCATATATTTT.

V is TRBV18 and J is TRBJ2-1; 11 nucleotides align to TRBD2. The ends lost 0 bases at V and 9 bases at J; junction bases unmatched: 4. The CDR3 contains 15 residues. The germline CDR1 and CDR2 sequences are KGHSH and LQKENI. As DNA, the CDR3 is TGTGCCAGCTCACCACCGACTAGCGGGATGGTTGAGCAGTTCTTC. Protein sequence: CASSPPTSGMVEQFF.

The chain couples TRBV6-6 to TRBJ1-2, with D possibly TRBD1 on 5 matching bases. The CDR3 contains 13 residues. Trimming cost V 0 bases and J 8 bases, with 10 bases left between them. Germline-derived CDR1 and CDR2 are MNHNY and SVGAGI (reference sequence). This CDR3 reads CASSYSSGDGYTF. Here the CDR3 DNA reads TGTGCCAGCAGTTACTCGTCGGGGGACGGCTACACCTTC.

V gene TRBV9 combines with J gene TRBJ2-7; tentatively, D is TRBD2 (5 bases). With 4 bases removed from V and 0 bases from J, the gap between germline ends came to 14 bases. The germline V gene has CDR1 SGDLS and CDR2 YYNGEE. This CDR3 has 15 residues. This CDR3 reads CASSQDPRDSYEQYF. DNA of the CDR3: TGTGCCAGCAGCCAGGACCCGAGGGACTCCTACGAGCAGTACTTC.

The chain recombines TRBV6-4 with TRBJ2-3; weak D call: TRBD1 (6 bases). Germline V lookup: CDR1 MRHNA, CDR2 SNTAGT. V lost 3 bases to trimming and J lost 3 bases, with 13 bases between them. This CDR3 contains 15 residues. CDR3 amino acids: CASSEMAGETDTQYF. DNA of the CDR3: TGTGCCAGCAGTGAAATGGCAGGGGAAACAGATACGCAGTATTTT.

J is TRBJ2-3 and V is TRBV30; TRBD2 aligns across 9 bases. The CDR3 totals 14 residues. Trimming at V came to 5 bases and at J to 5 bases, leaving 8 bases not matched to a gene. Germline loops: CDR1 GTSNPN, CDR2 SVGIG (reference sequence). CDR3 amino acids: CAWGRGGGQDTQYF. The CDR3 bases are TGTGCCTGGGGGCGGGGGGGAGGTCAAGATACGCAGTATTTT.

V usage is TRBV7-2 and J usage is TRBJ2-3; 10 positions match TRBD1. Germline V lookup: CDR1 SGHTA, CDR2 FQGNSA. This CDR3 is built from 14 residues. Trimming took 4 bases from V and 11 from J; bases not matched to a gene: 9. The CDR3 spells CASSSVGDRGEQYF. CDR3 bases: TGTGCCAGCAGCTCGGTGGGGGACAGGGGTGAGCAGTATTTT. The variable domain in full, completed from reference TRBV7-2 and TRBJ2-3, reads GAGVSQSPSNKVTEKGKDVELRCDPISGHTALYWYRQSLGQGLEFLIYFQGNSAPDKSGLPSDRFSAERTGGSVSTLTIQRTQQEDSAVYLCASSSVGDRGEQYFGPGTRLTVL.

The chain links TRBV6-5 to TRBJ1-2; D is undetermined. CDR3 length: 13 residues. V was trimmed by 10 bases and J by 2 bases, leaving 14 bases between them. From germline, CDR1 is MNHEY and CDR2 SVGAGI. The CDR3 reads CAMRPSVNYGYTF. For the CDR3, the DNA is TGTGCCATGAGGCCTTCGGTGAACTATGGCTACACCTTC.

The genes are TRBV30 and TRBJ1-1, with TRBD1 identical over 7 bases. The CDR3 is made up of 14 amino acids. Germline V gene sequence: CDR1 GTSNPN, CDR2 SVGIG (reference sequence). The ends lost 1 base at V and 0 bases at J; junction bases unmatched: 2. DNA of the CDR3: TGTGCCTGGAGTGGGGGGACAGTGAACACTGAAGCTTTCTTT. Amino acid sequence: CAWSGGTVNTEAFF. Variable domain in full (rest from reference TRBV30 and TRBJ1-1): SQTIHQWPATLVQPVGSPLSLECTVEGTSNPNLYWYRQAAGRGLQLLFYSVGIGQISSEVPQNLSASRPQDRQFILSSKKLLLSDSGFYLCAWSGGTVNTEAFFGQGTRLTVV.

The chain carries TRBV7-3 and TRBJ2-3; TRBD2 matches at 11 bases. Germline V gene data show CDR1 as SGHTA and CDR2 as FQGTGA. With V trimmed by 3 bases and J by 6 bases, 5 bases remained unmatched. The CDR3 has 15 residues. The CDR3 sequence: CASSFGSGRDDTQYF. The CDR3 coding sequence is TGTGCCAGCAGCTTCGGTAGCGGGAGGGACGATACGCAGTATTTT.

V gene TRBV6-4 combines with J gene TRBJ2-1, with 9 bases lining up with TRBD1. V shed 6 bases and J 0 bases; nucleotides not matched to a gene: 18. The length of the CDR3 is 20 residues. CDR1 and CDR2 from the germline V gene are MRHNA and SNTAGT. CDR3 bases: TGTGCCAGCAGAACCCTTCACCCGGGACAGGGAAGAAGCTCCTACAATGAGCAGTTCTTC. Translation gives CASRTLHPGQGRSSYNEQFF.

The rearrangement links TRBV5-5 to TRBJ2-7; 9 bases fit TRBD1. The CDR3 consists of 15 residues. Losses at the gene ends were 4 bases for V and 2 bases for J; bases not matched to a gene: 7. CDR1 SGHKS and CDR2 YYEKEE come from the germline V gene (reference sequence). CDR3 coding DNA: TGTGCCAGCAGCGGGCCCGGGACAGGGACCTACGAGCAGTACTTC. This gives the protein CASSGPGTGTYEQYF.

V gene TRBV3-1 (or the pseudogene TRBV3-2) combines with J gene TRBJ2-1, with TRBD2 matching 11 bases. Trimming at V came to 4 bases and at J to 5 bases, leaving 7 bases not matched to a gene. The CDR3 loop spans 16 amino acids. Germline V CDR1 and CDR2: LGHDT, YNNKEL (reference sequence). DNA for the CDR3: TGTGCCAGCAGCCTCTTTAGCGGGAGGGGAAACAATGAGCAGTTCTTC. Protein product: CASSLFSGRGNNEQFF.

The V call is TRBV2, the J call TRBJ1-4, with 8 bases identical to TRBD1. J was trimmed by 3 bases and V by 5 bases; bases with no gene match: 5. CDR1 and CDR2 from the germline V gene are SNHLY and FYNNEI. CDR3 length equals 15 residues. In DNA, the CDR3 is TGTGCCAGCAGTCCCGACAGGGGCCCTAATGAAAAACTGTTTTTT. It encodes CASSPDRGPNEKLFF.

V and J are TRBV4-1 and TRBJ1-5; no clear D gene. The CDR3 length is 16 residues. The V end was cut by 4 bases, the J end by 3 bases, with 16 bases between. Germline CDR1 and CDR2: MGHRA and YSYEKL. CDR3 loop: CASSPGGGPPNQPQHF. The DNA of the CDR3 is TGCGCCAGCAGCCCTGGAGGAGGGCCCCCCAATCAGCCCCAGCATTTT.